These 19 T cell receptor beta chains were all obtained from the same sample, sequenced in a study of spatial heterogeneity in lung cancer (dated by TCRdb to about 2019). The sample's time point label, in plain terms: sample taken at primary tumor resection. For TCR sequencing, whole RNA was extracted from tumor and nontumor lung tissue, or from cryopreserved PBMC samples, and no cell sorting was done. To prepare the library, 5' RACE was applied. Sequencing relied on a NextSeq 500. TCRdb passed the public sequencing reads through fastp at Q25 and MiXCR, retaining productive beta sequences. Under each unique CDR3 protein, matching rows form one entry showing the most common genes and DNA. This sample has about 56,000 distinct CDR3 sequences in its table, and 7.5% to 8.5% of those were observed once. The ten largest make up about 15% of the sample. This material consisted of PBMCs, taken at surgery. All receptors derive from a female donor with early-stage non-small cell lung cancer.

The V call is TRBV28, the J call TRBJ2-6; tentatively, D is TRBD1 (5 bases). Germline V gene sequence: CDR1 MDHEN, CDR2 SYDVKM. The CDR3 contains 15 residues. Trimming pared 3 bases from V and 0 bases from J, leaving 6 bases between. CDR3 DNA sequence: TGTGCCAGCAGTTTTAGGGGCTCTGGGGCCAACGTCCTGACTTTC. Translated: CASSFRGSGANVLTF.

This clonotype was counted a few times. The rearrangement joins TRBV20-1 to TRBJ2-3; D unresolved. Germline CDR1 and CDR2: DFQATT and SNEGSKA (reference sequence). This CDR3 has 12 amino acids. Trimming left V 3 bases short and J 0 bases short, with 4 bases between. The CDR3 bases are TGCAGTGCTAGGGGGAGCACAGATACGCAGTATTTT. Amino acid sequence: CSARGSTDTQYF.

This clonotype was detected ten times or more. The chain combines TRBV28 with TRBJ1-5, with D maybe TRBD1 (5 bases). The length of the CDR3 is 21 residues. The V end was cut by 4 bases, the J end by 0 bases, with 28 bases between. Germline lookup yields CDR1 MDHEN and CDR2 SYDVKM. CDR3 protein: CASSWPRTGRGFKPSNQPQHF. DNA for the CDR3: TGTGCCAGCAGTTGGCCTCGAACAGGAAGAGGATTTAAACCTAGCAATCAGCCCCAGCATTTT.

This clonotype appeared many times. The rearrangement joins TRBV5-1 to TRBJ2-1; perhaps TRBD1 as D (5 bases). Trimming removed 2 bases from V and 6 bases from J, with 12 bases in between. This CDR3 is 14 amino acids long. CDR1 and CDR2 (germline): SGHRS, YFSETQ. The DNA of the CDR3 is TGCGCCAGCAGCTTTTTTTCCCAGGGCAATGAGCAGTTCTTC. It specifies CASSFFSQGNEQFF.

This clonotype was counted at least ten times. This chain links TRBV25-1 with TRBJ2-1; maybe TRBD2 (5 bases). The V gene's germline CDR1 is MGHDK and CDR2 SYGVNS. CDR3 length: 15 residues. Trimming removed 2 bases at V and 4 bases at J, with 12 bases between. Here the CDR3 DNA reads TGTGCCAGCAGTGAAGGCCTAGCTGATTACAATGAGCAGTTCTTC. Translating gives CASSEGLADYNEQFF.

This clonotype was counted ten times or more. CDR3 region: CASSLATNRYNSPLHF. The CDR3 bases are TGTGCCAGCAGCTTGGCCACGAACAGATATAATTCACCCCTCCACTTT. The rearrangement joins TRBV5-5 to TRBJ1-6; D call uncertain. The CDR3 is 16 amino acids. The V and J ends lost 0 bases and 4 bases respectively, with 11 bases between them. CDR1 is SGHKS, CDR2 YYEKEE, per germline (reference sequence).

This clonotype was seen more than once but under ten times. The chain couples TRBV4-1 to TRBJ1-5; tentatively, D is TRBD1 (6 bases). The V end lost 6 bases, the J end lost 7 bases, and 16 bases lay between the germline ends. The CDR3 has 14 residues. CDR1 is MGHRA and CDR2 is YSYEKL in the germline V gene. CDR3 bases: TGCGCCAGCAGAGCCCCGGGTGGACAGCAGCCCCAGCATTTT. This codes for CASRAPGGQQPQHF.

The V call is TRBV28, the J call TRBJ2-7; 10 nucleotides align to TRBD1. The germline V gene encodes CDR1 MDHEN and CDR2 SYDVKM. V gave up 5 bases and J gave up 4 bases; unmatched junction bases: 5. This CDR3 region has 14 residues. The CDR3 coding sequence is TGTGCCAGCAGTGTACCGGGACAGGGGTACGAGCAGTACGTC. This translates into CASSVPGQGYEQYV.

At least ten counts were recorded for this clonotype. The chain carries TRBV28 and TRBJ1-2; D might be TRBD1 (6 bases). Trimming took off 8 bases at V and 5 bases at J, with 12 bases between the two ends. This CDR3 region has 12 residues. Per germline, CDR1 MDHEN and CDR2 SYDVKM. This chain's CDR3 is CASYRVPYGYTF. In DNA form, the CDR3 reads TGTGCCAGCTACAGGGTACCTTATGGCTACACCTTC.

This clonotype was picked up a small number of times. The chain uses TRBV30 and TRBJ2-5, with TRBD1 matching over 9 bases. Germline V gives CDR1 GTSNPN, CDR2 SVGIG (reference sequence). The CDR3 is 12 amino acids. V shed 5 bases and J 2 bases; nucleotides not matched to a gene: 0. CDR3 protein: CAWGQGQETQYF. The CDR3 DNA follows: TGTGCCTGGGGACAGGGGCAAGAGACCCAGTACTTC. The whole variable domain, filled in from reference TRBV30 and TRBJ2-5, reads SQTIHQWPATLVQPVGSPLSLECTVEGTSNPNLYWYRQAAGRGLQLLFYSVGIGQISSEVPQNLSASRPQDRQFILSSKKLLLSDSGFYLCAWGQGQETQYFGPGTRLLVL.

V usage is TRBV3-1 and J usage is TRBJ1-6; the D gene is possibly TRBD1 (6 bases). The CDR3 has 16 amino acids. With 2 bases removed from V and 9 bases from J, the gap between germline ends came to 17 bases. The germline V gene has CDR1 LGHDT and CDR2 YNNKEL (reference sequence). CDR3 nucleotides: TGTGCCAGCAGCCAAAGTCCCGGGGGGCGGAGTTCACCCCTCCACTTT. Amino acid sequence: CASSQSPGGRSSPLHF.

The chain combines TRBV5-1 with TRBJ2-5; D gene unclear. Germline CDR1 reads SGHRS; CDR2 reads YFSETQ. Trimming left V 1 base short and J 5 bases short, with 9 bases between. CDR3 length: 13 residues. This chain's CDR3 is CASSLWDQETQYF. CDR3 DNA: TGCGCCAGCAGCTTGTGGGATCAGGAGACCCAGTACTTC. Based on the CDR3 plus reference TRBV5-1 and TRBJ2-5, the full variable domain is KAGVTQTPRYLIKTRGQQVTLSCSPISGHRSVSWYQQTPGQGLQFLFEYFSETQRNKGNFPGRFSGRQFSNSRSEMNVSTLELGDSALYLCASSLWDQETQYFGPGTRLLVL.

This sequence joins TRBV5-4 and TRBJ2-1, with 10 bases matching TRBD2. Germline CDR1 SGHNT, CDR2 YYREEE (reference sequence). The CDR3 is 14 residues long. V trimming: 1 base; J trimming: 5 bases; junction bases outside the gene matches: 0. In DNA, the CDR3 is TGTGCCAGCAGCTTGACTAGCGGGGACAATGAGCAGTTCTTC. Translation gives CASSLTSGDNEQFF.

The table lists this clonotype with many counts. The V and J genes are TRBV6-6 and TRBJ2-7; D is ambiguous. This CDR3 contains 14 residues. V lost 6 bases, J lost 0 bases, and 12 bases lay in between. CDR1 and CDR2 from the germline V gene are MNHNY and SVGAGI (reference sequence). This CDR3 is CASRGLASSYEQYF. The CDR3 DNA is TGTGCCAGCAGGGGGTTGGCGAGCTCCTACGAGCAGTACTTC.

Only one count was recorded for this clonotype. A much larger clone lies one base from this, so it may be a read error. The V gene is TRBV25-1, the J gene TRBJ2-5; D may be TRBD1 (8 bases). Germline V CDR1 and CDR2: MGHDK, SYGVNS. There are 13 residues in the CDR3. V gave up 7 bases and J gave up 3 bases, with 12 bases separating them. CDR3 protein: CASITGGEETQYF. In nucleotides, the CDR3 is TGTGCCAGCATTACAGGGGGGGAAGAGACCCAGTACTTC.

In its sample, this clonotype was seen many times. V and J are TRBV19 and TRBJ2-3, with D uncertain. V lost 0 bases, J lost 9 bases, and 4 bases lay in between. The V gene's germline CDR1 is LNHDA and CDR2 SQIVND (reference sequence). The length of the CDR3 is 11 residues. The CDR3 DNA reads as TGTGCCAGTAGTATAGAAAGGACGCAGTATTTT. Encoded protein: CASSIERTQYF. Based on the CDR3 plus reference TRBV19 and TRBJ2-3, the full variable domain is DGGITQSPKYLFRKEGQNVTLSCEQNLNHDAMYWYRQDPGQGLRLIYYSQIVNDFQKGDIAEGYSVSREKKESFPLTVTSAQKNPTAFYLCASSIERTQYFGPGTRLTVL.

The V gene is TRBV7-2, the J gene TRBJ2-3, with TRBD2 matching over 8 bases. The germline V gene encodes CDR1 SGHTA and CDR2 FQGNSA. The CDR3 contains 16 residues. The V and J ends lost 2 bases and 5 bases, in that order; junction bases with no gene match: 9. The CDR3 loop is CASSLTPGGFGDTQYF. The DNA of the CDR3 is TGTGCCAGCAGCTTAACCCCGGGGGGGTTTGGAGATACGCAGTATTTT.

This clonotype was counted at least ten times. V and J are TRBV27 and TRBJ2-7; TRBD1 matches 7 bases. This CDR3 contains 13 residues. The trim removed 3 bases at V and 5 bases at J, leaving 4 bases unmatched. Germline V gives CDR1 MNHEY, CDR2 SMNVEV (reference sequence). The CDR3 loop is CASSLNRGNEQYF. The CDR3, as DNA: TGTGCCAGCAGTTTGAACAGGGGCAACGAGCAGTACTTC.

This clonotype was recorded a few times. The V gene is TRBV3-1, the J gene TRBJ1-6, with D uncertain. The germline V and J ends were trimmed by 0 bases and 7 bases, with 10 bases remaining between them. This CDR3 comprises 15 residues. Germline lookup yields CDR1 LGHDT and CDR2 YNNKEL (reference sequence). CDR3 nucleotide sequence: TGTGCCAGCAGCCAAGAAGGTCCGGGGAATTCACCCCTCCACTTT. Its protein product is CASSQEGPGNSPLHF. Full variable domain (missing parts from reference TRBV3-1 and TRBJ1-6): DTAVSQTPKYLVTQMGNDKSIKCEQNLGHDTMYWYKQDSKKFLKIMFSYNNKELIINETVPNRFSPKSPDKAHLNLHINSLELGDSAVYFCASSQEGPGNSPLHFGNGTRLTVT.